A selection of T cell receptor beta chains follows, all from one sample in a study of blood T cell repertoires in COVID-19. Measured with immunoSEQ multiplex PCR; TCRdb has only the in-frame clones, and not every one. The sample records under 350,000 clones, approximately 90% being singletons. Material for sequencing was peripheral blood. The origin of the receptors is a man in his forties or fifties with acute or convalescent COVID-19. Both conserved end residues are part of each CDR3. A D gene is named only where the DNA matches it firmly. The size entry is marked missing in some rows and otherwise reads once, few, many or a size class.

j_call: TRBJ1-3
d_call: .
clone_size: .
v_call: TRBV6-5
cdr3_nt: TGTGCCAGCAGCTTGGGACACACTTATGGAAACACCATATATTTT
cdr3_aa: CASSLGHTYGNTIYF

j_call: TRBJ2-2
d_call: .
clone_size: .
v_call: TRBV7-2
cdr3_nt: TGTGCCAGCAGCTTAGAGCCTCTCACCGGGGAGCTGTTTTTT
cdr3_aa: CASSLEPLTGELFF

j_call: TRBJ1-2
d_call: .
clone_size: .
v_call: TRBV6-1
cdr3_nt: TGTGCCAGCAGTGAAGTGAGGGTGGGTCACTATGGCTACACCTTC
cdr3_aa: CASSEVRVGHYGYTF

j_call: TRBJ1-1
d_call: .
clone_size: .
v_call: TRBV5-6
cdr3_nt: TGTGCCAGCAGCTTGGGGGGAGCGGGACCTGAAGCTTTCTTT
cdr3_aa: CASSLGGAGPEAFF

j_call: TRBJ1-6
d_call: .
clone_size: .
v_call: TRBV7-9
cdr3_nt: TGTGCCAGCAGCTTAGAAGGGGGATATGGAGATTCACCCCTCCACTTT
cdr3_aa: CASSLEGGYGDSPLHF

j_call: TRBJ1-4
d_call: .
clone_size: once
v_call: TRBV4-1
cdr3_nt: TGCGCCAGCAGCCAAGAAAGGGAGGGACGGTCTAATGAAAAACTGTTTTTT
cdr3_aa: CASSQEREGRSNEKLFF

j_call: TRBJ1-6
d_call: .
clone_size: .
v_call: TRBV30
cdr3_nt: TGTGCCTGGAGTGTACGCGACAGAGGTAGGATGGCACCCCTCCACTTT
cdr3_aa: CAWSVRDRGRMAPLHF

j_call: TRBJ1-5
d_call: TRBD1
clone_size: .
v_call: TRBV2
cdr3_nt: TGTGCCAGCAGTCTTGGGACAGGGAGTCAGCCCCAGCATTTT
cdr3_aa: CASSLGTGSQPQHF

j_call: TRBJ1-1
d_call: .
clone_size: once
v_call: TRBV2
cdr3_nt: TGTGCCAGCAGCCGGGTTGGTGAAGCTTTCTTT
cdr3_aa: CASSRVGEAFF

j_call: TRBJ2-3
d_call: .
clone_size: .
v_call: TRBV30
cdr3_nt: TGTGCCTGGAGTGTGTCCGGGAAGTGGACAGATACGCAGTATTTT
cdr3_aa: CAWSVSGKWTDTQYF

j_call: TRBJ1-5
d_call: .
clone_size: .
v_call: TRBV5-8
cdr3_nt: TGTGCCAGCAGCTTGGTTCAAGACAACCAGCCCCAGCATTTT
cdr3_aa: CASSLVQDNQPQHF

j_call: TRBJ2-7
d_call: TRBD2
clone_size: .
v_call: TRBV7-8
cdr3_nt: TGTGCCAGCAGCCTATCCAGACCGGGGGGCGAGCAGTACTTC
cdr3_aa: CASSLSRPGGEQYF

j_call: TRBJ1-1
d_call: .
clone_size: .
v_call: TRBV5-4
cdr3_nt: TGTGCCAGCAGCTTCAACTGGGCCACTGAAGCTTTCTTT
cdr3_aa: CASSFNWATEAFF

j_call: TRBJ2-1
d_call: .
clone_size: .
v_call: TRBV5-1
cdr3_nt: TGCGCCAGCAGCTTAGGGGCCTCCTACAATGAGCAGTTCTTC
cdr3_aa: CASSLGASYNEQFF

j_call: TRBJ1-5
d_call: .
clone_size: .
v_call: TRBV7-8
cdr3_nt: TGTGCCAGCAGCTTTGGTCAGGGCAACAATCAGCCCCAGCATTTT
cdr3_aa: CASSFGQGNNQPQHF

j_call: TRBJ1-2
d_call: .
clone_size: .
v_call: TRBV11-2
cdr3_nt: TGTGCCAGCAGCTTAGATCTGAGATATGGCTACACCTTC
cdr3_aa: CASSLDLRYGYTF

j_call: TRBJ1-5
d_call: .
clone_size: .
v_call: TRBV6-5
cdr3_nt: TGTGCCAGCAGCCTAGGGCAGGGAAGGGAACAGCCCCAGCATTTT
cdr3_aa: CASSLGQGREQPQHF

j_call: TRBJ2-3
d_call: .
clone_size: .
v_call: TRBV15
cdr3_nt: TGTGCCACCAGCAGAGATTCCTGGGACACCCAAAGGACAGATACGCAGTATTTT
cdr3_aa: CATSRDSWDTQRTDTQYF

j_call: TRBJ2-1
d_call: .
clone_size: .
v_call: TRBV5-5
cdr3_nt: TGTGCCAGCAGCTTGGCTGGGCAGTACAATGAGCAGTTCTTC
cdr3_aa: CASSLAGQYNEQFF

j_call: TRBJ2-7
d_call: .
clone_size: once
v_call: TRBV3-1/TRBV3-2
cdr3_nt: TGTGCCAGCAGCCAAGACTTCAGGGGGGTCTACGAGCAGTACTTC
cdr3_aa: CASSQDFRGVYEQYF

j_call: TRBJ1-3
d_call: TRBD1
clone_size: .
v_call: TRBV24-1
cdr3_nt: TGTGCCACCAGTGGAGGGACAGGTCTCGGAAACACCATATATTTT
cdr3_aa: CATSGGTGLGNTIYF

j_call: TRBJ1-1
d_call: .
clone_size: .
v_call: TRBV6-5
cdr3_nt: TGTGCCAGCAGTCGCAGGGAGGTGGGGACTGAAGCTTTCTTT
cdr3_aa: CASSRREVGTEAFF

j_call: TRBJ2-2
d_call: TRBD2
clone_size: .
v_call: TRBV9
cdr3_nt: TGTGCCAGCAGCGTAGCTCCGGGGGGGCGTCAGGAGGAGCTGTTTTTT
cdr3_aa: CASSVAPGGRQEELFF

j_call: TRBJ2-3
d_call: .
clone_size: .
v_call: TRBV27
cdr3_nt: TGTGCCAGCAGGAGGGGGGGAATTGGCACAGATACGCAGTATTTT
cdr3_aa: CASRRGGIGTDTQYF

j_call: TRBJ2-3
d_call: TRBD1
clone_size: .
v_call: TRBV12-5
cdr3_nt: TGTGCTAGTGGTTCGGGACAGGGAGGGACAGATACGCAGTATTTT
cdr3_aa: CASGSGQGGTDTQYF

j_call: TRBJ1-1
d_call: .
clone_size: few
v_call: TRBV14
cdr3_nt: TGTGCCAGCAGCCAAATGAGGGCTGGCACTGAAGCTTTCTTT
cdr3_aa: CASSQMRAGTEAFF

j_call: TRBJ2-7
d_call: .
clone_size: once
v_call: TRBV4-2
cdr3_nt: TGTGCCAGCAGCCCCTCCGGGGTATCCTACGAGCAGTACTTC
cdr3_aa: CASSPSGVSYEQYF

j_call: TRBJ2-1
d_call: TRBD1
clone_size: .
v_call: TRBV6-1
cdr3_nt: TGTGCCAGCAGTGCTTCCGGGACAGGTCCCCTTAGCTCCTACAATGAGCAGTTCTTC
cdr3_aa: CASSASGTGPLSSYNEQFF

j_call: TRBJ2-2
d_call: TRBD1
clone_size: .
v_call: TRBV7-2
cdr3_nt: TGTGCCAGCAGCGGGGACAGGGCGACCGGGGAGCTGTTTTTT
cdr3_aa: CASSGDRATGELFF

j_call: TRBJ2-2
d_call: TRBD1
clone_size: .
v_call: TRBV11-3
cdr3_nt: TGTGCCAGCAGCCCGGGACAGCACACCGGGGAGCTGTTTTTT
cdr3_aa: CASSPGQHTGELFF

j_call: TRBJ1-3
d_call: .
clone_size: .
v_call: TRBV19
cdr3_nt: TGTGCCAGTAGTATTTGGGCCTCTGGAAACACCATATATTTT
cdr3_aa: CASSIWASGNTIYF

j_call: TRBJ2-3
d_call: .
clone_size: .
v_call: TRBV3-1/TRBV3-2
cdr3_nt: TGTGCCAGCCGGCGGTCGGTGGCAGATACGCAGTATTTT
cdr3_aa: CASRRSVADTQYF

j_call: TRBJ1-4
d_call: TRBD1
clone_size: .
v_call: TRBV4-1
cdr3_nt: TGCGCCAGCAGCCATGGGGACAGGGGAAATGAAAAACTGTTTTTT
cdr3_aa: CASSHGDRGNEKLFF

j_call: TRBJ1-4
d_call: .
clone_size: .
v_call: TRBV18
cdr3_nt: TGTGCCAGCTCACCTTCGCTAGACAGTCTAGGGGGACTGTTTTTT
cdr3_aa: CASSPSLDSLGGLFF

j_call: TRBJ2-2
d_call: TRBD1
clone_size: .
v_call: TRBV13
cdr3_nt: TGTGCCAGCAGCTCAAGGACAGGGGACACCGGGGAGCTGTTTTTT
cdr3_aa: CASSSRTGDTGELFF

j_call: TRBJ1-1
d_call: .
clone_size: .
v_call: TRBV3-1/TRBV3-2
cdr3_nt: TGTGCCAGCAGCCTTCCGGGACAGAACACTGAAGCTTTCTTT
cdr3_aa: CASSLPGQNTEAFF

j_call: TRBJ1-2
d_call: .
clone_size: .
v_call: TRBV5-4
cdr3_nt: TGTGCCAGCAGCCCCGAGGGACTTAACTATGGCTACACCTTC
cdr3_aa: CASSPEGLNYGYTF

j_call: TRBJ1-2
d_call: .
clone_size: .
v_call: TRBV6-5
cdr3_nt: TGTGCCAGCAGCAACCAGGGGTACTATGGCTACACCTTC
cdr3_aa: CASSNQGYYGYTF

j_call: TRBJ1-1
d_call: .
clone_size: .
v_call: TRBV10-3
cdr3_nt: TGTGCCATCAGGGACCCGGACAGCCTTGAAGCTTTCTTT
cdr3_aa: CAIRDPDSLEAFF

j_call: TRBJ1-1
d_call: .
clone_size: .
v_call: TRBV5-1
cdr3_nt: TGCGCCAGCAGCTCCTCGGGGATCGGCACTGAAGCTTTCTTT
cdr3_aa: CASSSSGIGTEAFF

j_call: TRBJ1-1
d_call: .
clone_size: .
v_call: TRBV15
cdr3_nt: TGTGCCACCAGCAGAGGTGGGGCGTTCACTGAAGCTTTCTTT
cdr3_aa: CATSRGGAFTEAFF